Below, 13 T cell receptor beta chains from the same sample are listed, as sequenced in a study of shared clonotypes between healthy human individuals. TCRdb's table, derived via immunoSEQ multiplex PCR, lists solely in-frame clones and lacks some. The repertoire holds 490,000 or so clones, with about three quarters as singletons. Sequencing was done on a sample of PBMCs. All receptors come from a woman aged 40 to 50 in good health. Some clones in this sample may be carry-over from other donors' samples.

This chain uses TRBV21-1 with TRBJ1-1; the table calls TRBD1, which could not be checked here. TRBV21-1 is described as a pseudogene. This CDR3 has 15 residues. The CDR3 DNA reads TGTGCCAGCAGCAAACGCGAGACAGGGAACACTGAAGCTTTCTTT. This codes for CASSKRETGNTEAFF.

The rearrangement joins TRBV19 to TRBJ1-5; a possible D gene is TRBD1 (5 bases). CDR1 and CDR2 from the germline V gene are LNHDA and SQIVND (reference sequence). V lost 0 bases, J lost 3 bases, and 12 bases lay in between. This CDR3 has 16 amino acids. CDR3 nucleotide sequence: TGTGCCAGTAGTATAGAATCGGGGCCGCTCAATCAGCCCCAGCATTTT. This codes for CASSIESGPLNQPQHF.

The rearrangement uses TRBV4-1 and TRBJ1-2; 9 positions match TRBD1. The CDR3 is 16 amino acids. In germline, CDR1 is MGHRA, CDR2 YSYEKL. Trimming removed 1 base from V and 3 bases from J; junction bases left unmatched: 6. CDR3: CASSQGQGVGDYGYTF. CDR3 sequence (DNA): TGCGCCAGCAGCCAAGGACAGGGGGTAGGTGACTATGGCTACACCTTC.

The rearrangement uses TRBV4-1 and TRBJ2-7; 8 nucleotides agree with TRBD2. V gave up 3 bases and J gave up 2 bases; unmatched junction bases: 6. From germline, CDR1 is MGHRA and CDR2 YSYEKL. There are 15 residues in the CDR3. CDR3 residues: CASSHRAGVPYEQYF. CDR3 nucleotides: TGCGCCAGCAGCCATCGAGCGGGAGTCCCCTACGAGCAGTACTTC.

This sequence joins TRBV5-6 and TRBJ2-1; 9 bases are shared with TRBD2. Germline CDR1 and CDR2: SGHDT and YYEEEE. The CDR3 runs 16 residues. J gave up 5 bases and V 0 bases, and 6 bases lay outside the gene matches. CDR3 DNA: TGTGCCAGCAGCTTGGTGACTAGCGGACTAAACAATGAGCAGTTCTTC. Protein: CASSLVTSGLNNEQFF.

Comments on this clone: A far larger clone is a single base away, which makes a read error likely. The CDR3 DNA reads as TGCGCCAGCAGCCAAGATAGGGGACTAGACGCAGATACGCAGTATTTT. It yields the protein CASSQDRGLDADTQYF. The chain joins TRBV4-3 to TRBJ2-3; 8 nucleotides agree with TRBD2. With V trimmed by 0 bases and J by 4 bases, 6 bases remained unmatched. Per the germline V gene, CDR1 is LGHNA and CDR2 is YSLEER. This CDR3 is 16 amino acids long.

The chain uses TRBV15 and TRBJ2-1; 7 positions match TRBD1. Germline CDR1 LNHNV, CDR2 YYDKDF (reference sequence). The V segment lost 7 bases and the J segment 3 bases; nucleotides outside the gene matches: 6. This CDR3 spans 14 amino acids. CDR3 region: CATTDRAGYNEQFF. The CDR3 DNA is TGTGCCACCACCGACAGGGCTGGCTACAATGAGCAGTTCTTC.

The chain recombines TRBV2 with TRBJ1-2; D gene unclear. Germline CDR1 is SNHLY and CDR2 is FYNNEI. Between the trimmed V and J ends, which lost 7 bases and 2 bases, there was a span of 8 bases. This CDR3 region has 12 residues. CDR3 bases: TGTGCCAGCACCGCGACAAACTATGGCTACACCTTC. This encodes CASTATNYGYTF.

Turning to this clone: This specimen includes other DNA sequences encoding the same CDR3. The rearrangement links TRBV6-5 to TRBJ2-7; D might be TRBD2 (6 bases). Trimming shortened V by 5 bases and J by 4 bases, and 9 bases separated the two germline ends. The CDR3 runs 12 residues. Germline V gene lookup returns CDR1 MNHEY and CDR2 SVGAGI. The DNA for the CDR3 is TGTGCCAGCAGTCCCCGGGGGTACGAGCAGTACTTC. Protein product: CASSPRGYEQYF.

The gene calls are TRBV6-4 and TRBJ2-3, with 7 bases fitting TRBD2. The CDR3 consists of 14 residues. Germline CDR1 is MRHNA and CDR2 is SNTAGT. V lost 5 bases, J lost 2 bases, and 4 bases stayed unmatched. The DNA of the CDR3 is TGTGCCAGCAGTTGGACTAGAGACACAGATACGCAGTATTTT. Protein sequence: CASSWTRDTDTQYF.

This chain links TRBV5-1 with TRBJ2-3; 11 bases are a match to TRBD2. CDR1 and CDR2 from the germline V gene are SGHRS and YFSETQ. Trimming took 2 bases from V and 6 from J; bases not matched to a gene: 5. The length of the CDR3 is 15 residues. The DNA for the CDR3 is TGCGCCAGCAGCTTAGGGACTAGCGGACGGGATACGCAGTATTTT. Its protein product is CASSLGTSGRDTQYF.

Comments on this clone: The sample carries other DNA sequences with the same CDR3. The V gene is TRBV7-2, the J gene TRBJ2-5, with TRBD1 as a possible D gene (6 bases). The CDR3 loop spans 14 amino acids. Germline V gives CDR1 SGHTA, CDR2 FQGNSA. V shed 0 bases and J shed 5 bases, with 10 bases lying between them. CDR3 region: CASSLALGGETQYF. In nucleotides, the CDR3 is TGTGCCAGCAGCTTAGCTCTAGGGGGTGAGACCCAGTACTTC.

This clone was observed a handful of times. The CDR3 DNA is TGCGCCAGCAGCTTTAGCGGGAGCCATGGTGAGACCCAGTACTTC. Its translation: CASSFSGSHGETQYF. This rearrangement joins TRBV5-1 to TRBJ2-5, with 9 bases that match TRBD2. Germline CDR1 reads SGHRS; CDR2 reads YFSETQ. This CDR3 has 15 residues. J lost 5 bases, V lost 2 bases, and 7 bases had no gene match.